The sequence of this T cell receptor beta chain was determined in a study of cytomegalovirus exposure and HLA in healthy donors. The sample holds one count of this clone. PCR was performed using 60 Vbeta and 13 Jbeta primers. TCRdb's table, derived via immunoSEQ multiplex PCR, lists solely in-frame clones and lacks some. The sample gives about 140,000 clones, about 80% of which show up once; less than 1.5% is in the top ten. Germline V lookup: CDR1 SGDLS, CDR2 YYNGEE. Trimming took 4 bases from V and 2 from J, leaving 5 bases between them. The CDR3 is made up of 12 amino acids. What was sequenced was PBMCs. The J gene is TRBJ2-3, the V gene TRBV9; D is undetermined. The receptor was derived from a male donor in good health and CMV-seropositive. CDR3 nucleotide sequence: TGTGCCAGCAGCTTACACACAGATACGCAGTATTTT. It specifies CASSLHTDTQYF.